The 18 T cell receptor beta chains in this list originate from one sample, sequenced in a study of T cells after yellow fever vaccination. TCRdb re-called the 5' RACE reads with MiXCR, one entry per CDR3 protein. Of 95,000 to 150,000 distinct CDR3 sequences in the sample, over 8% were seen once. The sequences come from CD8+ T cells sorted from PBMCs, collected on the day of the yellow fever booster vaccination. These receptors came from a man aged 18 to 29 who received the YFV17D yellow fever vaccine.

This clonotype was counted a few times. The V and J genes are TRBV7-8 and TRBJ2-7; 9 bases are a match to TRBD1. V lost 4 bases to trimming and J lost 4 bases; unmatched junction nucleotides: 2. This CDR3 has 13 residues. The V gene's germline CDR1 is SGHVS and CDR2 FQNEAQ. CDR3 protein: CASSYGTGYEQYV. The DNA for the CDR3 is TGTGCCAGCAGCTACGGGACAGGGTACGAGCAGTACGTC.

CDR3: CASGRGLSYEQYV. The CDR3 coding sequence is TGTGCCAGCGGCCGGGGATTATCCTACGAGCAGTACGTC. V is TRBV6-2 or TRBV6-3 and J is TRBJ2-7, with D tentatively TRBD2 (5 bases). Germline V gene lookup returns CDR1 MNHEY and CDR2 SVGEGT. The V end was cut by 8 bases, the J end by 1 base, with 12 bases between. The CDR3 loop spans 13 amino acids.

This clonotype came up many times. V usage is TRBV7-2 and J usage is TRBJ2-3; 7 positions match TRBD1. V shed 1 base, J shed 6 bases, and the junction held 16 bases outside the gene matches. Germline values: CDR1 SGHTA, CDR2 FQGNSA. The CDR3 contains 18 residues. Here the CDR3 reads CASSLERADRATADTQYF. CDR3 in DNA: TGTGCCAGCAGCTTAGAGAGGGCCGACAGGGCTACGGCGGATACGCAGTATTTT.

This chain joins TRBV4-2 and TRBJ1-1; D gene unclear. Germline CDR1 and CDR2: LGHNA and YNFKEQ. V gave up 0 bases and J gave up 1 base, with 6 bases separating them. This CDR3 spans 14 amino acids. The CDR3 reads CASSQDLWNTEAFF. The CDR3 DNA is TGTGCCAGCAGCCAAGATTTATGGAACACTGAAGCTTTCTTT.

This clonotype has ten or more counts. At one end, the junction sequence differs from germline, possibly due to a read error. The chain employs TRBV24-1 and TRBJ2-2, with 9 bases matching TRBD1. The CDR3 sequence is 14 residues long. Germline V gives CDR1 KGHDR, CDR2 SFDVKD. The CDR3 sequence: CAVSGTGNPGELFF. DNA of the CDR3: TGTGCCGTCTCCGGGACAGGGAACCCCGGGGAGCTGTTTTTT.

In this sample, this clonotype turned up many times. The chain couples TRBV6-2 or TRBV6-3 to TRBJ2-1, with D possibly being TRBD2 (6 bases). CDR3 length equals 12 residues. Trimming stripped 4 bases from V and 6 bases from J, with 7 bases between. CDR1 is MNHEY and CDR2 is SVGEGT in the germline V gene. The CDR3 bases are TGTGCCAGCAGTTTCGGGGGCAATGAGCAGTTCTTC. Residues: CASSFGGNEQFF.

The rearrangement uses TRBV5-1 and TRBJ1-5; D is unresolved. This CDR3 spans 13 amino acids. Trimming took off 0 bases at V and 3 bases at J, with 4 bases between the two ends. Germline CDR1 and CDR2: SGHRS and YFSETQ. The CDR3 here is CASSLGNNQPQHF. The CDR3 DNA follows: TGCGCCAGCAGCTTGGGGAACAATCAGCCCCAGCATTTT.

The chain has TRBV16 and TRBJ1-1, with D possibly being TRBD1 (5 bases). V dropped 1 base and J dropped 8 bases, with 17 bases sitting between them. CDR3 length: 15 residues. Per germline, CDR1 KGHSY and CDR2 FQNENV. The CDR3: CASSQYSQGHSEAFF. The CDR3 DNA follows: TGTGCCAGCAGCCAATACTCGCAGGGTCATTCCGAAGCTTTCTTT.

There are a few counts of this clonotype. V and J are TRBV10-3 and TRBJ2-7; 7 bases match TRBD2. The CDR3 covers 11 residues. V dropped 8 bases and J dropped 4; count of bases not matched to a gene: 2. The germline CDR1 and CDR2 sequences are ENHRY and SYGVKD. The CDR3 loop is CAIGGGYEQYV. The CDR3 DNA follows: TGTGCCATCGGCGGGGGATACGAGCAGTACGTC.

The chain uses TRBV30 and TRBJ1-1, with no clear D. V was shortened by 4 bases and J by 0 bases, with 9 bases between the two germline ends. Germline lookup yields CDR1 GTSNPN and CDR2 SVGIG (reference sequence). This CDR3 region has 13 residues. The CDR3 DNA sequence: TGTGCCTGGATGGGAGGGATGAACACTGAAGCTTTCTTT. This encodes CAWMGGMNTEAFF. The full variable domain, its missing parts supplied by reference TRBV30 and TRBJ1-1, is SQTIHQWPATLVQPVGSPLSLECTVEGTSNPNLYWYRQAAGRGLQLLFYSVGIGQISSEVPQNLSASRPQDRQFILSSKKLLLSDSGFYLCAWMGGMNTEAFFGQGTRLTVV.

The CDR3 protein is CASSSPGTGGRNTIYF. CDR3 nucleotide sequence: TGTGCCAGCAGCAGCCCCGGGACAGGGGGAAGAAACACCATATATTTT. The V gene is TRBV21-1, the J gene TRBJ1-3; the tabulated D call, TRBD1, remains unverified against the DNA. TRBV21-1 is an annotated pseudogene. The CDR3 runs 16 residues.

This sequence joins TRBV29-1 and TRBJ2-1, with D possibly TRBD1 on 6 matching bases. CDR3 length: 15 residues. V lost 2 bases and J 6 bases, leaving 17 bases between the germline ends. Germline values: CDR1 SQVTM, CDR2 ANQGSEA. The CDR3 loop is CSVEKTGQLVNEQFF. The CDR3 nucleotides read TGCAGCGTTGAAAAAACCGGACAGCTTGTCAATGAGCAGTTCTTC.

The CDR3 DNA reads as TGTGCCAGCAGTCTGGGACTAGAGGTCGAGCAGTACTTC. Its translation is CASSLGLEVEQYF. The chain recombines TRBV2 with TRBJ2-7; 8 bases agree with TRBD2. CDR1 and CDR2 from the germline V gene are SNHLY and FYNNEI. There are 13 residues in the CDR3. V lost 5 bases and J lost 6; bases outside the gene matches: 6.

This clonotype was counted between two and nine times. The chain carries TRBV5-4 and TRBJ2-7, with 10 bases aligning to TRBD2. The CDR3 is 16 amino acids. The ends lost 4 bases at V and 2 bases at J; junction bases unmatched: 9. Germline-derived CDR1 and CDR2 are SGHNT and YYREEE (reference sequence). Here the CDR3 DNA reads TGTGCCAGCAGCGACGAGACTGGACTAGCGGCCTACGAGCAGTACTTC. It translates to CASSDETGLAAYEQYF.

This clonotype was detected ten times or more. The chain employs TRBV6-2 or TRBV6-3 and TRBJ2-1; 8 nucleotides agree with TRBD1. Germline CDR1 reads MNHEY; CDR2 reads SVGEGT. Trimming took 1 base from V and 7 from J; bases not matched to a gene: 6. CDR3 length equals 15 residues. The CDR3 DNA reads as TGTGCCAGCAGTTACTTCAGGGGGCGCGGTAATGAGCAGTTCTTC. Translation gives CASSYFRGRGNEQFF.

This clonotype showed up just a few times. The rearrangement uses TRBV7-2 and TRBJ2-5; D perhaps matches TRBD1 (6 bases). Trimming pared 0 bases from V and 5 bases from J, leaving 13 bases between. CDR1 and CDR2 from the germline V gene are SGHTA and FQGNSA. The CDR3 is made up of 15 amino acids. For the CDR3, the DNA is TGTGCCAGCAGCTTAGCCTTACAGGGCTTGGAGACCCAGTACTTC. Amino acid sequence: CASSLALQGLETQYF. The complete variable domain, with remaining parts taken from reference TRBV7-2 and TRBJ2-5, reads GAGVSQSPSNKVTEKGKDVELRCDPISGHTALYWYRQSLGQGLEFLIYFQGNSAPDKSGLPSDRFSAERTGGSVSTLTIQRTQQEDSAVYLCASSLALQGLETQYFGPGTRLLVL.

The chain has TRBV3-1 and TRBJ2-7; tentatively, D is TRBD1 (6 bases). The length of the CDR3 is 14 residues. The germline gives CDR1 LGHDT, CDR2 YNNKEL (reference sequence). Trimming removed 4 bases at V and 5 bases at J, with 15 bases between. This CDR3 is CASSRSQGVHEQYF. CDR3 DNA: TGTGCCAGCAGCCGATCACAGGGCGTCCACGAGCAGTACTTC.

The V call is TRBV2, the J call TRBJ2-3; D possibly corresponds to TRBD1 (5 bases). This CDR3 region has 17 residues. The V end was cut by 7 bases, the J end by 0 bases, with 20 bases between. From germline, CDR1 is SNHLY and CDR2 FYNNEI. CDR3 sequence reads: CASTRGSHATSTDTQYF. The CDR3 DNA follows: TGTGCCAGCACTAGGGGCAGCCATGCGACTAGCACAGATACGCAGTATTTT.